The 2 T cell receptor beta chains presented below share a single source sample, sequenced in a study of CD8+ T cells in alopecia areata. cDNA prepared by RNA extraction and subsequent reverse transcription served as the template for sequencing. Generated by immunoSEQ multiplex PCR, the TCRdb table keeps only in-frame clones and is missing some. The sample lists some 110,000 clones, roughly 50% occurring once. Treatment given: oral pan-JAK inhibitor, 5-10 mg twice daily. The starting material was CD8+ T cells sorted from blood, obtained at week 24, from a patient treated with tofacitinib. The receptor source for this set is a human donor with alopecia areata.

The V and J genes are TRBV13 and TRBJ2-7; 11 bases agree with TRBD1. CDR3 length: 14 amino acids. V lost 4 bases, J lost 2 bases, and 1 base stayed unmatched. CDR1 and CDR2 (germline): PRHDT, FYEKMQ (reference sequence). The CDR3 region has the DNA TGTGCCAGCAGCTCGGGACAGGGGGCCTACGAGCAGTACTTC. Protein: CASSSGQGAYEQYF. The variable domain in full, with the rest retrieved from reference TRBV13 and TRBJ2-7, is AAGVIQSPRHLIKEKRETATLKCYPIPRHDTVYWYQQGPGQDPQFLISFYEKMQSDKGSIPDRFSAQQFSDYHSELNMSSLELGDSALYFCASSSGQGAYEQYFGPGTRLTVT.

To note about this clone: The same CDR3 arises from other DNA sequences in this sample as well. The DNA of the CDR3 is TGCAGCGTTGAAGACTCCTACGAGCAGTACTTC. This encodes CSVEDSYEQYF. The V call is TRBV29-1, the J call TRBJ2-7; D unclear. The ends were cut back, 0 bases at V and 0 bases at J, with 0 bases in the middle. The CDR3 has 11 residues. The germline gives CDR1 SQVTM, CDR2 ANQGSEA.